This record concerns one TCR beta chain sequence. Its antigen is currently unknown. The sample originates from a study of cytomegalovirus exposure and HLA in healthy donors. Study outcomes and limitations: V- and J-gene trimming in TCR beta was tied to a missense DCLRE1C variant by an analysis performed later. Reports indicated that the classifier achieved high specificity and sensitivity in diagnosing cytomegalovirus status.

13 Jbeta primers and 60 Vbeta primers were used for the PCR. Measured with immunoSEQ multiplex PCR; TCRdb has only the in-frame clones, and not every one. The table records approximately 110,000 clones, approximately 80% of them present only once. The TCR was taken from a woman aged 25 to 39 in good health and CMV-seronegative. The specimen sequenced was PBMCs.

CDR3 protein: CASGLAGLAKNPSEQYF. Here the CDR3 DNA reads TGTGCTAGTGGTTTGGCCGGACTAGCCAAAAACCCCTCCGAGCAGTACTTC. The chain is built from TRBV12-5 and TRBJ2-7, with 8 bases aligning to TRBD2. The CDR3 is 17 amino acids. V lost 1 base, J lost 6 bases, and 14 bases stayed unmatched. Per germline, CDR1 LGHNT and CDR2 FRNRAP.